This record looks at one T cell receptor (beta chain) sequence and its context. The sample is drawn from a study of early T cells in non-severe SARS-CoV-2 infection. TCRdb itself ran the 5' RACE reads through MiXCR, one entry per CDR3 protein. This sample yields some 38,000 distinct CDR3 sequences, of which just under 4% are seen a single time; 8% to 10% belongs to the top ten. CDR3 length: 14 amino acids. Germline-derived CDR1 and CDR2 are GTSNPN and SVGIG (reference sequence). V usage is TRBV30 and J usage is TRBJ2-7; a weak D match, TRBD1 (6 bases). Sequencing was performed on whole blood. The receptor comes from an adult who was a healthcare worker with PCR-confirmed SARS-CoV-2 infection or an uninfected control (not recorded which). The CDR3 coding sequence is TGTGCCTGGAGTGTAGGGGACAACTCCCACGAGCAGTACGTC. This encodes CAWSVGDNSHEQYV.